The entry that follows covers one TCR beta chain sequence. Its recognized antigen is unknown. There are no base qualities to consult, and no much larger clone falls within one base. Libraries came from the immunoSEQ multiplex PCR assay. As for the original processing: To diagnose cytomegalovirus status from the catalog of TCR beta chain sequences, a statistical classification framework was built. TCRdb mirrors the immuneACCESS table, restricted to in-frame sequences. Some clones are absent from its copies; in checked studies, under half trace to an unresolved V gene, and the reason for the others is unknown. That table is the source of V, J and clone size, and D and trimming were worked out from the DNA. The sample table shows 130,000 to 150,000 clones, and 85% to 90% are seen once. The top ten clonotypes cover 3.3% of the sample. These data originate in a study of cytomegalovirus exposure and HLA in healthy donors (dated 2017 in TCRdb). As for the study more broadly: The 700 or so repertoires of the first cohort and the roughly 110 validation repertoires were produced on the same platform, according to a later analysis. The study combined high-throughput TCR immunosequencing, statistical association of individual TCRs with disease status, and machine learning to predict cytomegalovirus infection status. In addition to the first cohort of around 670 subjects, a separate validation cohort of 130 or so different subjects was used. The study aimed to test whether cataloging public T cell receptors could reveal signatures of past pathogen exposure. General findings and caveats noted by the study authors: Most TCR sequences were seen in very few donors, while some public TCRs were found in many individuals. A few of the identified cytomegalovirus-associated TCR beta chains were confirmed in vitro to be specific for cytomegalovirus antigens. In the study, 150 to 200 TCR beta chains were listed as associated with cytomegalovirus. Cytomegalovirus status was reported to be diagnosed by the classifier with high specificity and sensitivity in both the original and validation cohorts. The validation cohort had no HLA typing available for a later analysis, so co-occurrence within that cohort was assessed over all 110 or so repertoires. The authors suggested that the approach could potentially be generalized to other disease states and immunological phenotypes. A later analysis found that TCRs clustered in the first cohort also tended to co-occur in the 130 or so validation repertoires, with 94% of cluster scores above 0.

The donors belonged to the validation cohort of over a hundred subjects, which was separate from the approximately 700-subject first cohort. The cysteine opens and the phenylalanine closes a CDR3 of 16 amino acids. Only the CDR3 region is kept as DNA, spanning 48 bases read in frame from base 1. CDR1 and CDR2 are drawn from the germline V gene: SGHTA, FQGNSA. Relative to germline, V is missing 3 bases and J is missing 0 bases, with 6 bases of the junction outside any gene match. The sample was PBMCs. The chain links TRBV7-2 with TRBJ2-7; 9 nucleotides in the junction match TRBD2. The receptor was isolated from a young woman in good health and CMV-seropositive. The CDR3 corresponds to CASSFLGSGSSYEQYF. The nucleotide sequence is given as TGTGCCAGCAGCTTCCTAGGTAGCGGGAGCTCCTACGAGCAGTACTTC.